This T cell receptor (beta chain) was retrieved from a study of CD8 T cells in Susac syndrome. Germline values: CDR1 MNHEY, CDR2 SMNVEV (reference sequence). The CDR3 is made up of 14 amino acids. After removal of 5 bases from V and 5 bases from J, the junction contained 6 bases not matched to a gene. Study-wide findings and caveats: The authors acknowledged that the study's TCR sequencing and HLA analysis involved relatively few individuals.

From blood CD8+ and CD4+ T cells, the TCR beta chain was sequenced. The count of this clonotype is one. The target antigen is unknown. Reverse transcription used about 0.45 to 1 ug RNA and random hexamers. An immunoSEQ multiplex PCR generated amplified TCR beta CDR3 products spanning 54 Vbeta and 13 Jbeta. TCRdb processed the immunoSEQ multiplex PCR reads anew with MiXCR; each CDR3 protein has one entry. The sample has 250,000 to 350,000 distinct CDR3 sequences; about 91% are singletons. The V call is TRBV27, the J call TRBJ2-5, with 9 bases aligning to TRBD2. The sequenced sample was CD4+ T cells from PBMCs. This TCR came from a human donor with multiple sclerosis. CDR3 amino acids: CASSRAGGRETQYF. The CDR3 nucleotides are TGTGCCAGCAGTCGAGCGGGAGGTCGGGAGACCCAGTACTTC.